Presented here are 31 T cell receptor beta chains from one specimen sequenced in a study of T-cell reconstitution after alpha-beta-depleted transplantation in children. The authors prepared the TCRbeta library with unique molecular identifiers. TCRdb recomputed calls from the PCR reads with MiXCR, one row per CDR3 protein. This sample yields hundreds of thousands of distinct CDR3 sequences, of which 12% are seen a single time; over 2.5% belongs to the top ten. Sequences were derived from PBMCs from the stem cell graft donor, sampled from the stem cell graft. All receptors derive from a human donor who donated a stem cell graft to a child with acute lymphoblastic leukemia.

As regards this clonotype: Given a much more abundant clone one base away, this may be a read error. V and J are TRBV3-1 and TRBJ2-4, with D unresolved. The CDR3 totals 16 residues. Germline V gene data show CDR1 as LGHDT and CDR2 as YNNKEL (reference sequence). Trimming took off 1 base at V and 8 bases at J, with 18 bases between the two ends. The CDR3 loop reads CASSQGRSMNTDIQYF. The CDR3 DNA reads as TGTGCCAGCAGCCAAGGTCGCAGCATGAATACGGACATTCAGTACTTC. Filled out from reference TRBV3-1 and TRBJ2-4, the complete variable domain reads DTAVSQTPKYLVTQMGNDKSIKCEQNLGHDTMYWYKQDSKKFLKIMFSYNNKELIINETVPNRFSPKSPDKAHLNLHINSLELGDSAVYFCASSQGRSMNTDIQYFGAGTRLSVL.

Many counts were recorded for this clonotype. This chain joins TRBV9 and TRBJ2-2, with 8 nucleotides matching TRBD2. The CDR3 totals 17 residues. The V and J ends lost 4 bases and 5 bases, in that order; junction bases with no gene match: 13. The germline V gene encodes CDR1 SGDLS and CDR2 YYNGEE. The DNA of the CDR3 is TGTGCCAGCAGCCCACGTCCGGGACTAGTGGAGACCGGGGAGCTGTTTTTT. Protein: CASSPRPGLVETGELFF.

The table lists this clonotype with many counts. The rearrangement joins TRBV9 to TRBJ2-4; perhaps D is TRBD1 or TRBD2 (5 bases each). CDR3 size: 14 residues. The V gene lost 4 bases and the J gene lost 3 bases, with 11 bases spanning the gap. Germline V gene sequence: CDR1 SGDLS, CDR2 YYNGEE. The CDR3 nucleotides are TGTGCCAGCAGCTCGGGACGGAGCAAAAACATTCAGTACTTC. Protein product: CASSSGRSKNIQYF.

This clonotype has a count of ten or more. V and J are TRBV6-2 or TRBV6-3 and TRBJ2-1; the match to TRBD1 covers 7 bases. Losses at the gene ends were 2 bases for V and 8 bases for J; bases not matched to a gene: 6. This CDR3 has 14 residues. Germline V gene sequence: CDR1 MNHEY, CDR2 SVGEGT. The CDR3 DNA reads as TGTGCCAGCAGTTACGACAGGGTCGAGGATGAGCAGTTCTTC. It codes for CASSYDRVEDEQFF.

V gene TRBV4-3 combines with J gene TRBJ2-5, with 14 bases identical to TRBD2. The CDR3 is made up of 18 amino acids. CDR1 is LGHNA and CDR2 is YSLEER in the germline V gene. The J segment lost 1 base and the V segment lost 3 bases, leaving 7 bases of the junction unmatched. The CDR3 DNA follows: TGCGCCAGCAGCCATGCCCTAGGGACTAGCGGGAGCCAAGAGACCCAGTACTTC. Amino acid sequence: CASSHALGTSGSQETQYF.

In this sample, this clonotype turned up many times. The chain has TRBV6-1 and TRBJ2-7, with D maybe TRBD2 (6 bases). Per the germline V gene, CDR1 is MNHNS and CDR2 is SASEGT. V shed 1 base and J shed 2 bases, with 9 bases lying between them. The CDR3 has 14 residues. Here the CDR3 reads CASSEVWGAYEQYF. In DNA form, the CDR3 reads TGTGCCAGCAGTGAAGTATGGGGGGCCTACGAGCAGTACTTC.

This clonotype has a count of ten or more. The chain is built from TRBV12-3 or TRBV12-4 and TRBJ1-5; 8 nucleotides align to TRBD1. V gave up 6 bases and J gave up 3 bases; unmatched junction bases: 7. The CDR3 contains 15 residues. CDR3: CASSPPDRANQPQHF. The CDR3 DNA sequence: TGTGCCAGCAGCCCGCCGGACAGGGCCAATCAGCCCCAGCATTTT.

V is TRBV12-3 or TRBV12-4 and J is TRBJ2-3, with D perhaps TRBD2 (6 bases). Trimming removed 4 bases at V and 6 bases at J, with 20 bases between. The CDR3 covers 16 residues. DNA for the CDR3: TGTGCCAGCAGTTCCCCCCTAGCGAGCGGTTTGGATACGCAGTATTTT. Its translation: CASSSPLASGLDTQYF.

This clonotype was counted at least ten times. In DNA, the CDR3 is TGTGCCAGCAGCTTGGGGGTGAGCACAGATACGCAGTATTTT. As protein: CASSLGVSTDTQYF. The rearrangement uses TRBV27 and TRBJ2-3; possibly TRBD1 or TRBD2 for D (5 bases each). Trimming cost V 6 bases and J 0 bases, with 10 bases left between them. Germline assignment: CDR1 MNHEY and CDR2 SMNVEV (reference sequence). The CDR3 is 14 amino acids.

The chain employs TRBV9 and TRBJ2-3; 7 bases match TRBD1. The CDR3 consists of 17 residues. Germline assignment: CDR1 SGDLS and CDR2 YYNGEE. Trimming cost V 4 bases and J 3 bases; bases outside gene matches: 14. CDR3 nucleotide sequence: TGTGCCAGCAGCACCCGAGACAGGGTCGGGGATACAGATACGCAGTATTTT. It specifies CASSTRDRVGDTDTQYF. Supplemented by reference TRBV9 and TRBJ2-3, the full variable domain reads DSGVTQTPKHLITATGQRVTLRCSPRSGDLSVYWYQQSLDQGLQFLIQYYNGEERAKGNILERFSAQQFPDLHSELNLSSLELGDSALYFCASSTRDRVGDTDTQYFGPGTRLTVL.

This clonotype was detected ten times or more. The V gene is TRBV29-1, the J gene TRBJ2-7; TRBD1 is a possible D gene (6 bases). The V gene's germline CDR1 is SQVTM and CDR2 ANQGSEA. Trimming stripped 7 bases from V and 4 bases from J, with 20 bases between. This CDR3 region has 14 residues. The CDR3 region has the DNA TGCAGCGCTATTGACAGGCGAGACAATTACGAGCAGTACTTC. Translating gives CSAIDRRDNYEQYF.

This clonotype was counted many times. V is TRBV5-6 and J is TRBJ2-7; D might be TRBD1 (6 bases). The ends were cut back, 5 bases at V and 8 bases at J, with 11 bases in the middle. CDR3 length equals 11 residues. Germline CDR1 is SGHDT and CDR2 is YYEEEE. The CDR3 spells CASSQGSQQYF. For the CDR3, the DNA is TGTGCCAGCAGTCAGGGGTCTCAGCAGTACTTC. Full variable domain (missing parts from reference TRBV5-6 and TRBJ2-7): DAGVTQSPTHLIKTRGQQVTLRCSPKSGHDTVSWYQQALGQGPQFIFQYYEEEERQRGNFPDRFSGHQFPNYSSELNVNALLLGDSALYLCASSQGSQQYFGPGTRLTVT.

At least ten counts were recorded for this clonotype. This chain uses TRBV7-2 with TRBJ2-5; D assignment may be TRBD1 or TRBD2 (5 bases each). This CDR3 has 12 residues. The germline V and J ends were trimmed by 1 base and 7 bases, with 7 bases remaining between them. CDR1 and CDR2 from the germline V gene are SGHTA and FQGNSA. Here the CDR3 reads CASSLGDGTQYF. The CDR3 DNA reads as TGTGCCAGCAGCTTAGGGGACGGGACCCAGTACTTC.

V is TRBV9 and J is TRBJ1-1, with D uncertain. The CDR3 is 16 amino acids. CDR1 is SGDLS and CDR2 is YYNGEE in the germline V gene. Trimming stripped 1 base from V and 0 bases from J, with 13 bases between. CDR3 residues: CASSVRPSSMNTEAFF. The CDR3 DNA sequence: TGTGCCAGCAGCGTAAGGCCCTCCAGCATGAACACTGAAGCTTTCTTT.

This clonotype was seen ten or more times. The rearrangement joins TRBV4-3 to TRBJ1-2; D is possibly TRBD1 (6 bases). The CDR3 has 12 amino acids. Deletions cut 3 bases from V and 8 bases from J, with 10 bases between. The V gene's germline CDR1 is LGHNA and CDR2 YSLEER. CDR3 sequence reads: CASSHGQRGYTF. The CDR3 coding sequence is TGCGCCAGCAGCCACGGACAGCGGGGCTACACCTTC.

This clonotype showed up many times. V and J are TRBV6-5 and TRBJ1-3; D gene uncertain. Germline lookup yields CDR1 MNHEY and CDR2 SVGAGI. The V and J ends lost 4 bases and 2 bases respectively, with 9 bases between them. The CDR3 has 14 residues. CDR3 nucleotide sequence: TGTGCCAGCAGTTTTTCTCGGACTGGAAACACCATATATTTT. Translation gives CASSFSRTGNTIYF.

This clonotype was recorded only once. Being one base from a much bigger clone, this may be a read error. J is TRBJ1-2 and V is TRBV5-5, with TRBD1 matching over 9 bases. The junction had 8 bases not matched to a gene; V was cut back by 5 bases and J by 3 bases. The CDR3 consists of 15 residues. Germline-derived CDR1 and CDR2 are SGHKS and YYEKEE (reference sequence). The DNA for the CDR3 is TGTGCCAGCAGTTTAACAGGGGGCGGTCACTATGGCTACACCTTC. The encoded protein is CASSLTGGGHYGYTF. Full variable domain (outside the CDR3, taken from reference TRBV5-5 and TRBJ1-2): DAGVTQSPTHLIKTRGQQVTLRCSPISGHKSVSWYQQVLGQGPQFIFQYYEKEERGRGNFPDRFSARQFPNYSSELNVNALLLGDSALYLCASSLTGGGHYGYTFGSGTRLTVV.

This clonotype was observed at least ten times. CDR3: CSATTGDSNQPQHF. DNA of the CDR3: TGCAGCGCCACCACAGGGGATAGCAATCAGCCCCAGCATTTT. The chain recombines TRBV29-1 with TRBJ1-5; 7 bases fit TRBD1. V trimming: 7 bases; J trimming: 0 bases; junction bases outside the gene matches: 6. The CDR3 loop spans 14 amino acids. CDR1 SQVTM and CDR2 ANQGSEA come from the germline V gene. Full variable domain (outside the CDR3, taken from reference TRBV29-1 and TRBJ1-5): SAVISQKPSRDICQRGTSLTIQCQVDSQVTMMFWYRQQPGQSLTLIATANQGSEATYESGFVIDKFPISRPNLTFSTLTVSNMSPEDSSIYLCSATTGDSNQPQHFGDGTRLSIL.

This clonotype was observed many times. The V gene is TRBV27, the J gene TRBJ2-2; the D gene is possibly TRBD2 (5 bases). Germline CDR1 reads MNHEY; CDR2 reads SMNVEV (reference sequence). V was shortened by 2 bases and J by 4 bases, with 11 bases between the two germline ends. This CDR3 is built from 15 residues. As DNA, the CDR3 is TGTGCCAGCAGTTTAAGCGGAGTCCCCACCGGGGAGCTGTTTTTT. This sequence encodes CASSLSGVPTGELFF.

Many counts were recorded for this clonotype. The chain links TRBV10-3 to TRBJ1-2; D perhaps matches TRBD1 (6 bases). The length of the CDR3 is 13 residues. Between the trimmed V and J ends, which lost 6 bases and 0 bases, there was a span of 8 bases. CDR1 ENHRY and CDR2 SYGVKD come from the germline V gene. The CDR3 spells CAISRGPNYGYTF. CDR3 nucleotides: TGTGCCATCAGCAGGGGACCTAACTATGGCTACACCTTC.

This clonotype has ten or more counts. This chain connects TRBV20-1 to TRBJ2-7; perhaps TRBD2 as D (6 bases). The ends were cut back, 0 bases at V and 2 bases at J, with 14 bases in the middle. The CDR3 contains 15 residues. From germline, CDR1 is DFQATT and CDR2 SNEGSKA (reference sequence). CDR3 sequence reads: CSARDGGGGTYEQYF. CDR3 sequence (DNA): TGCAGTGCTAGAGATGGCGGTGGAGGGACCTACGAGCAGTACTTC.

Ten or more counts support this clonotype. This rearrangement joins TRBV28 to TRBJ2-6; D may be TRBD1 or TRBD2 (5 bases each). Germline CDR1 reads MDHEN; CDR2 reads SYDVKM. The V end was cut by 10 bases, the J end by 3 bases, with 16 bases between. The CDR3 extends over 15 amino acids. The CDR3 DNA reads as TGTGCCACCTTGACTAACAGGTTTGGGGCCAACGTCCTGACTTTC. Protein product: CATLTNRFGANVLTF.

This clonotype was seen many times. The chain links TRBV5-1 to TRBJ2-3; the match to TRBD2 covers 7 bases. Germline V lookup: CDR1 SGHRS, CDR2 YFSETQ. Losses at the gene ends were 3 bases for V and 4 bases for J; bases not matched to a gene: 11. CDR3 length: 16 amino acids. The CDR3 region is CASSYVGGVLPDTQYF. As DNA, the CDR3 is TGCGCCAGCAGCTATGTGGGAGGGGTTCTCCCAGATACGCAGTATTTT.

The CDR3 here is CASSPRTGGSYNEQFF. In nucleotides, the CDR3 is TGTGCCAGCTCACCTCGGACGGGGGGGTCCTACAATGAGCAGTTCTTC. This chain connects TRBV18 to TRBJ2-1; 8 nucleotides align to TRBD2. Losses at the gene ends were 3 bases for V and 1 base for J; bases not matched to a gene: 5. The CDR3 runs to 16 residues. The germline CDR1 and CDR2 sequences are KGHSH and LQKENI.

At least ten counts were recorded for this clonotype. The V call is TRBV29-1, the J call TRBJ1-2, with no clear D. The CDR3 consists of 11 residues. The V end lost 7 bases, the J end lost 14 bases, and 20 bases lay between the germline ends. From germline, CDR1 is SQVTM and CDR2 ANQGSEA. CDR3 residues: CSGALDRARTF. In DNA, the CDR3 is TGCAGCGGGGCCCTAGACCGTGCAAGGACCTTC.

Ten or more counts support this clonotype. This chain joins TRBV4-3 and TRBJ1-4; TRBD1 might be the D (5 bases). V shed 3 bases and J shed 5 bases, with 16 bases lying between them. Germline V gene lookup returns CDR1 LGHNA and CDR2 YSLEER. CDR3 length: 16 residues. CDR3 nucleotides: TGCGCCAGCAGCCAGGAAATCGGGACTCAAAATGAAAAACTGTTTTTT. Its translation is CASSQEIGTQNEKLFF.

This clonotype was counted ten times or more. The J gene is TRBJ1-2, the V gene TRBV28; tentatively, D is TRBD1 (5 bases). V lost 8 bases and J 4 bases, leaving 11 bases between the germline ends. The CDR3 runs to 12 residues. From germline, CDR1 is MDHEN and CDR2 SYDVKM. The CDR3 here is CASGRGLYGYTF. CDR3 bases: TGTGCCAGCGGACGGGGCCTCTATGGCTACACCTTC.

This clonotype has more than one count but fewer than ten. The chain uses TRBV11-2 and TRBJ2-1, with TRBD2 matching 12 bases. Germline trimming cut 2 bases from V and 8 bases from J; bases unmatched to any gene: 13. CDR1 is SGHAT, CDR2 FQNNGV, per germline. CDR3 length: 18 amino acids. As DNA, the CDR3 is TGTGCCAGCAGCTTAAATCGGGGGTCTAGCGGGAGGGAGGATGAGCAGTTCTTC. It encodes CASSLNRGSSGREDEQFF.

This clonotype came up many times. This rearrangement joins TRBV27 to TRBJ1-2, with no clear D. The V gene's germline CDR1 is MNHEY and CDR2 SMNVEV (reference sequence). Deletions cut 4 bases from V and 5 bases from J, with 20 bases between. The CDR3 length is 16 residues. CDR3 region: CASSSKGRARTYGYTF. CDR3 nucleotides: TGTGCCAGCAGTTCGAAAGGAAGAGCGCGGACTTATGGCTACACCTTC.

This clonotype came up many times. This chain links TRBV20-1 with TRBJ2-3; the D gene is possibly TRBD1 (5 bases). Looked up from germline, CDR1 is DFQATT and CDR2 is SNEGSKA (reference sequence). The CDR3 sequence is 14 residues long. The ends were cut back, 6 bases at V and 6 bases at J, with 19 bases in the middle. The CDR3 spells CSAPRALTTDTQYF. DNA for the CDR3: TGCAGTGCCCCCAGGGCCCTCACAACCGATACGCAGTATTTT.

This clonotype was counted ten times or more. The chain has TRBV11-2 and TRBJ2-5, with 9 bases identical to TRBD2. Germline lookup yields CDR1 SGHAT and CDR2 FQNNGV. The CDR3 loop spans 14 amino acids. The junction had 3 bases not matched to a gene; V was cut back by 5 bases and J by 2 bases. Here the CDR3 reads CASSPAGGQETQYF. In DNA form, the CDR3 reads TGTGCCAGCAGCCCAGCGGGGGGTCAAGAGACCCAGTACTTC. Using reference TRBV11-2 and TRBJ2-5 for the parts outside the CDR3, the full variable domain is EAGVAQSPRYKIIEKRQSVAFWCNPISGHATLYWYQQILGQGPKLLIQFQNNGVVDDSQLPKDRFSAERLKGVDSTLKIQPAKLEDSAVYLCASSPAGGQETQYFGPGTRLLVL.